This T cell receptor (beta chain) emerged from a study of cytomegalovirus exposure and HLA in healthy donors. Across the whole study: In an early release, HLA-typed donors contributed roughly 85 million unique TCR sequences.

Study conclusions and caveats: Cytomegalovirus-associated status was assigned to about 150 TCR beta chains.

The CDR3 is 12 amino acids. CDR1 and CDR2 (germline): MNHNY, SVGAGI (reference sequence). V lost 8 bases, J lost 4 bases, and 4 bases stayed unmatched. The PCR employed 60 Vbeta primers together with 13 Jbeta primers. Here immunoSEQ multiplex PCR was the method, and the copy in TCRdb shows in-frame clones only, minus some. The data contain over 150,000 clones, 82% of them seen just once; the ten biggest clones take up roughly 0.095%. A word on this clone: Its cognate antigen is unknown.

The chain uses TRBV6-6 and TRBJ1-2, with TRBD1 identical over 7 bases. The origin of this receptor is a boy aged 2 to 10 in good health and CMV-seronegative. Sequencing was done on a sample of PBMCs. The CDR3 bases are TGTGCCAGCGGGACAGCTATCTATGGCTACACCTTC. This codes for CASGTAIYGYTF.